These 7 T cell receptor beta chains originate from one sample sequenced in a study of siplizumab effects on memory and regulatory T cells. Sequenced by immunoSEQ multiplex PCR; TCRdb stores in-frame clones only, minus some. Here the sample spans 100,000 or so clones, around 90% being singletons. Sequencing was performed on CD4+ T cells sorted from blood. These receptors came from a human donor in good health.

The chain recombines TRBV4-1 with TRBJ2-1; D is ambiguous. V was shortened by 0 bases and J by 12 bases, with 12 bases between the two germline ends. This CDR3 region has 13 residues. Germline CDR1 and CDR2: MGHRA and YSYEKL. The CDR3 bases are TGCGCCAGCAGCCAAGATAGGGTAATGGGGCAGTTCTTC. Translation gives CASSQDRVMGQFF.

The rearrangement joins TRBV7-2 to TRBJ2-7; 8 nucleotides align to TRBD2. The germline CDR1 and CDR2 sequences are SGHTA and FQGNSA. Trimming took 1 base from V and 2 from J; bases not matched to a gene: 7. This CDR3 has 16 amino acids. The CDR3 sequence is CASSLEGAGAPYEQYF. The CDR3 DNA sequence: TGTGCCAGCAGCTTAGAGGGAGCGGGGGCGCCCTACGAGCAGTACTTC. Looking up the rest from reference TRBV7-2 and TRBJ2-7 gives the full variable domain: GAGVSQSPSNKVTEKGKDVELRCDPISGHTALYWYRQSLGQGLEFLIYFQGNSAPDKSGLPSDRFSAERTGGSVSTLTIQRTQQEDSAVYLCASSLEGAGAPYEQYFGPGTRLTVT.

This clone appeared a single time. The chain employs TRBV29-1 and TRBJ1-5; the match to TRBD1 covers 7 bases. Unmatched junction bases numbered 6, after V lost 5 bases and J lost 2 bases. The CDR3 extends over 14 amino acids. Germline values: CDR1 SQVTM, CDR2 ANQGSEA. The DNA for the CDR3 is TGCAGCGTTTTGACAGGGATTGGCAATCAGCCCCAGCATTTT. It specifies CSVLTGIGNQPQHF.

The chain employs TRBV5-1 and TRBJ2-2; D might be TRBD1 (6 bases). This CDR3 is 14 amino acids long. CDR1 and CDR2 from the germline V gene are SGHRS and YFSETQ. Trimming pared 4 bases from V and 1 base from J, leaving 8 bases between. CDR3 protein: CASSMTGNTGELFF. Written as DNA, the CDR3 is TGCGCCAGCAGCATGACAGGGAACACCGGGGAGCTGTTTTTT.

The CDR3 nucleotides read TGTGCCAGCAGTCCCGGGACAGGGATGGGCGAAAAACTGTTTTTT. This gives the protein CASSPGTGMGEKLFF. V usage is TRBV6-4 and J usage is TRBJ1-4; TRBD1 matches at 9 bases. The CDR3 runs 15 residues. Unmatched junction bases numbered 9, after V lost 5 bases and J lost 8 bases. CDR1 and CDR2 from the germline V gene are MRHNA and SNTAGT.

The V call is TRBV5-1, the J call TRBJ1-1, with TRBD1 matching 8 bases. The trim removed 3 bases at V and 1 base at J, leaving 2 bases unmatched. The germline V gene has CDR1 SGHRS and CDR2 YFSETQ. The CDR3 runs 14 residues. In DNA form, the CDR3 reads TGCGCCAGCAGCTCAACAGGGGGGAACACTGAAGCTTTCTTT. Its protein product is CASSSTGGNTEAFF.

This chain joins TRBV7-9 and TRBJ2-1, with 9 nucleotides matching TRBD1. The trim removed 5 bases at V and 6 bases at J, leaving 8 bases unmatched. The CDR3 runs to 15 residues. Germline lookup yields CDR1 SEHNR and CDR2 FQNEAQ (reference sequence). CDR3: CASSAWDRVFNEQFF. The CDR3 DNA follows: TGTGCCAGCAGCGCCTGGGACAGGGTTTTCAATGAGCAGTTCTTC.